This TCR beta chain was identified in a study of early T cells in non-severe SARS-CoV-2 infection. General study results and limits: CD4 and private specificities were missed by VDJdb matching, which favored anti-spike CD8 responses.

Of note for this clonotype: No antigen is known for it.

Trimming removed 4 bases at V and 3 bases at J, with 12 bases between. Germline V gene sequence: CDR1 GTSNPN, CDR2 SVGIG (reference sequence). The CDR3 is made up of 14 amino acids. Each single cDNA molecule received a unique molecular identifier. From the 5' RACE reads, TCRdb called clonotypes with MiXCR, one entry per CDR3 protein. The data hold some 54,000 distinct CDR3 sequences, with roughly 10% observed a single time. The sequence derives from an adult who was a healthcare worker with PCR-confirmed SARS-CoV-2 infection or an uninfected control (not recorded which). The chain carries TRBV30 and TRBJ2-2; possibly TRBD1 or TRBD2 for D (5 bases each). Sequences were obtained from whole blood. This CDR3 reads CAWTPGPDTGELFF. The CDR3 nucleotides are TGTGCCTGGACGCCGGGACCAGACACCGGGGAGCTGTTTTTT.